These 8 T cell receptor beta chains share one sample of origin, sequenced in a study of shared clonotypes between healthy human individuals. Profiling relied on immunoSEQ multiplex PCR, and the TCRdb table lists in-frame clones only, not all of them. This table has roughly 1,100,000 clones, approximately 68% appearing once. The sample comprised memory CD4+ T cells sorted from blood. Subset indicated: CD45RA-negative fraction. The receptors were gathered from a man aged 18-30 years in good health.

This chain connects TRBV27 to TRBJ2-2; 7 nucleotides match TRBD2. The V segment lost 8 bases and the J segment 5 bases; nucleotides outside the gene matches: 8. The CDR3 sequence is 14 residues long. Germline CDR1 and CDR2: MNHEY and SMNVEV (reference sequence). DNA of the CDR3: TGTGCCAGCTGGGGGGGAGAACCGACCGGGGAGCTGTTTTTT. Its protein product is CASWGGEPTGELFF.

The chain couples TRBV5-3 to TRBJ2-3; 12 bases align to TRBD2. TRBV5-3 is identified as an open reading frame with a role that is uncertain. Germline trimming cut 0 bases from V and 2 bases from J; bases unmatched to any gene: 1. The CDR3 has 16 residues. The CDR3 sequence: CARSLASGRATDTQYF. The CDR3 DNA reads TGTGCCAGAAGCTTGGCTAGCGGGAGGGCCACAGATACGCAGTATTTT.

Only one count was recorded for this clone. The chain is built from TRBV18 and TRBJ1-2; no reliable D call. This CDR3 has 15 residues. V shed 0 bases and J shed 1 base, with 9 bases lying between them. Germline CDR1 is KGHSH and CDR2 is LQKENI. The CDR3 reads CASSPPLGSNYGYTF. The CDR3, as DNA: TGTGCCAGCTCACCACCGTTGGGCAGTAACTATGGCTACACCTTC.

This clone was seen a few times. The CDR3 loop is CASSEGLGGPGTDTQYF. Written as DNA, the CDR3 is TGCGCCAGCAGTGAAGGGCTAGGAGGGCCGGGCACAGATACGCAGTATTTT. The chain links TRBV10-1 to TRBJ2-3; tentatively, D is TRBD2 (6 bases). Trimming cost V 3 bases and J 1 base, with 17 bases left between them. CDR3 length equals 17 residues. Germline CDR1 WNHNN, CDR2 SYGVQD (reference sequence).

The chain is built from TRBV11-2 and TRBJ2-7; D is perhaps TRBD2 (5 bases). This CDR3 has 14 amino acids. The V and J ends lost 1 base and 3 bases respectively, with 10 bases between them. Germline assignment: CDR1 SGHAT and CDR2 FQNNGV. CDR3 sequence (DNA): TGTGCCAGCAGCTTAGGACCCCGGGACTACGAGCAGTACTTC. It codes for CASSLGPRDYEQYF.

A remark on this clone: Other DNA sequences in this sample translate to the same CDR3. The J gene is TRBJ1-2, the V gene TRBV12-5; no firm D call. Trimming left V 0 bases short and J 8 bases short, with 10 bases between. The CDR3 runs to 13 residues. Germline values: CDR1 LGHNT, CDR2 FRNRAP. The CDR3 sequence is CASGLVLAAGYTF. Here the CDR3 DNA reads TGTGCTAGTGGTTTGGTACTGGCGGCGGGCTACACCTTC.

In the case of this clone: Other DNA sequences in the same sample also yield this CDR3. The chain uses TRBV19 and TRBJ2-7, with D tentatively TRBD2 (5 bases). The CDR3 loop spans 13 amino acids. CDR1 LNHDA and CDR2 SQIVND come from the germline V gene (reference sequence). Trimming left V 4 bases short and J 1 base short, with 8 bases between. CDR3 sequence reads: CASSRRASYEQYF. The CDR3 region has the DNA TGTGCCAGTAGTAGGCGGGCTTCCTACGAGCAGTACTTC. The variable domain in full, completed from reference TRBV19 and TRBJ2-7, reads DGGITQSPKYLFRKEGQNVTLSCEQNLNHDAMYWYRQDPGQGLRLIYYSQIVNDFQKGDIAEGYSVSREKKESFPLTVTSAQKNPTAFYLCASSRRASYEQYFGPGTRLTVT.

The genes are TRBV7-2 and TRBJ2-1; TRBD2 might be the D (6 bases). Trimming cost V 0 bases and J 12 bases, with 21 bases left between them. The germline gives CDR1 SGHTA, CDR2 FQGNSA. The length of the CDR3 is 16 residues. In DNA form, the CDR3 reads TGTGCCAGCAGCTTAGCGACCCTCGGGAGTCCGCCCAGGCAGTTCTTC. This codes for CASSLATLGSPPRQFF. The whole variable domain, remainder taken from reference TRBV7-2 and TRBJ2-1, is GAGVSQSPSNKVTEKGKDVELRCDPISGHTALYWYRQSLGQGLEFLIYFQGNSAPDKSGLPSDRFSAERTGGSVSTLTIQRTQQEDSAVYLCASSLATLGSPPRQFFGPGTRLTVL.